Presented here are 15 T cell receptor beta chains from one specimen sequenced in a study of T cell changes during pregnancy in multiple sclerosis. Data came from immunoSEQ multiplex PCR; TCRdb stores just in-frame clones and leaves some out. The table includes 38,000 or so clones, about 95% detected once. Source: CD4+ T cells from peripheral blood mononuclear cells, taken in the second trimester of pregnancy. These receptors were taken from a female donor with multiple sclerosis, enrolled in a pregnancy study.

The chain couples TRBV7-9 to TRBJ2-7; no definite D call. The germline gives CDR1 SEHNR, CDR2 FQNEAQ (reference sequence). V shed 4 bases and J shed 6 bases, with 19 bases lying between them. The length of the CDR3 is 15 residues. As DNA, the CDR3 is TGTGCCAGCAGCTCCAGTACAGCCTCTTCTGGCGAGCAGTACTTC. This gives the protein CASSSSTASSGEQYF.

This chain uses TRBV2 with TRBJ1-5; 7 bases fit TRBD1. CDR1 is SNHLY, CDR2 FYNNEI, per germline. The V and J ends lost 9 bases and 7 bases, in that order; junction bases with no gene match: 9. There are 13 residues in the CDR3. Written as DNA, the CDR3 is TGTGCCAGTACCCCGGGACAGCGGCAGCCCCAGCATTTT. Translating it yields CASTPGQRQPQHF.

The chain employs TRBV2 and TRBJ1-5; the match to TRBD1 covers 7 bases. Trimming cost V 6 bases and J 2 bases; bases outside gene matches: 7. Germline lookup yields CDR1 SNHLY and CDR2 FYNNEI. There are 15 residues in the CDR3. The CDR3 DNA sequence: TGTGCCAGCAGCGCCCGACAGGGCGGCAATCAGCCCCAGCATTTT. Encoded protein: CASSARQGGNQPQHF.

This sequence joins TRBV11-1 and TRBJ2-1, with 7 bases that match TRBD1. V lost 1 base to trimming and J lost 8 bases; unmatched junction nucleotides: 2. In germline, CDR1 is SGHAT, CDR2 FQDESV (reference sequence). The CDR3 runs to 13 residues. CDR3 DNA sequence: TGTGCCAGCAGCTTAGACAGGGGTGATGAGCAGTTCTTC. It codes for CASSLDRGDEQFF. Drawing the rest from reference TRBV11-1 and TRBJ2-1, the complete variable domain is EAEVAQSPRYKITEKSQAVAFWCDPISGHATLYWYRQILGQGPELLVQFQDESVVDDSQLPKDRFSAERLKGVDSTLKIQPAELGDSAMYLCASSLDRGDEQFFGPGTRLTVL.

The count of this clone is one. J is TRBJ2-7 and V is TRBV27; TRBD1 is a possible D gene (6 bases). CDR1 is MNHEY, CDR2 SMNVEV, per germline (reference sequence). CDR3 length: 12 amino acids. V lost 7 bases and J 0 bases, leaving 7 bases between the germline ends. CDR3 loop: CASTDSSYEQYF. In nucleotides, the CDR3 is TGTGCCAGCACGGACAGCTCCTACGAGCAGTACTTC.

This chain joins TRBV28 and TRBJ1-1, with D perhaps matching TRBD1 (6 bases). Trimming took off 8 bases at V and 1 base at J, with 17 bases between the two ends. The CDR3 spans 15 residues. Germline CDR1 is MDHEN and CDR2 is SYDVKM. The CDR3 coding sequence is TGTGCCAGCCCCCGACCAGGACAGACGAACACTGAAGCTTTCTTT. Translation gives CASPRPGQTNTEAFF. Filled out from reference TRBV28 and TRBJ1-1, the complete variable domain reads DVKVTQSSRYLVKRTGEKVFLECVQDMDHENMFWYRQDPGLGLRLIYFSYDVKMKEKGDIPEGYSVSREKKERFSLILESASTNQTSMYLCASPRPGQTNTEAFFGQGTRLTVV.

J is TRBJ2-5 and V is TRBV7-9, with D tentatively TRBD2 (6 bases). The V end lost 5 bases, the J end lost 3 bases, and 16 bases lay between the germline ends. Per the germline V gene, CDR1 is SEHNR and CDR2 is FQNEAQ (reference sequence). The CDR3 extends over 15 amino acids. The CDR3 sequence: CASSHTWEVKETQYF. The CDR3 DNA is TGTGCCAGCAGCCATACATGGGAGGTGAAAGAGACCCAGTACTTC.

This rearrangement joins TRBV30 to TRBJ2-7, with D perhaps TRBD1 (6 bases). This CDR3 region has 13 residues. Germline CDR1 and CDR2: GTSNPN and SVGIG (reference sequence). Deletions cut 0 bases from V and 2 bases from J, with 8 bases between. CDR3: CAWSVTGPYEQYF. The CDR3 DNA is TGTGCCTGGAGTGTAACAGGGCCCTACGAGCAGTACTTC.

The chain couples TRBV6-5 to TRBJ1-6; TRBD1 matches at 10 bases. The V and J ends lost 7 bases and 9 bases, in that order; junction bases with no gene match: 6. The CDR3 is made up of 14 amino acids. The germline V gene has CDR1 MNHEY and CDR2 SVGAGI. This chain's CDR3 is CASKPGQGSSPLHF. CDR3 DNA: TGTGCCAGCAAGCCGGGACAGGGGAGTTCACCCCTCCACTTT.

The rearrangement uses TRBV18 and TRBJ1-2, with TRBD1 matching 7 bases. V lost 2 bases to trimming and J lost 4 bases; unmatched junction nucleotides: 7. The CDR3 is made up of 15 amino acids. Germline CDR1 reads KGHSH; CDR2 reads LQKENI. DNA for the CDR3: TGTGCCAGCTCACCAACCGGGACAGCTGGCTATGGCTACACCTTC. The encoded protein is CASSPTGTAGYGYTF.

The rearrangement links TRBV5-4 to TRBJ2-7; 7 positions match TRBD1. Per the germline V gene, CDR1 is SGHNT and CDR2 is YYREEE (reference sequence). The length of the CDR3 is 15 residues. Losses at the gene ends were 3 bases for V and 2 bases for J; bases not matched to a gene: 8. The CDR3, as DNA: TGTGCCAGCAGCTCGGGACAGAGCAGAACCTACGAGCAGTACTTC. Protein product: CASSSGQSRTYEQYF.

The V gene is TRBV5-1, the J gene TRBJ2-1, with 7 bases aligning to TRBD1. CDR1 is SGHRS, CDR2 YFSETQ, per germline. Trimming at V came to 4 bases and at J to 0 bases, leaving 4 bases not matched to a gene. This CDR3 contains 15 residues. As DNA, the CDR3 is TGCGCCAGCAGCCTTGGGACAGCCTCCTACAATGAGCAGTTCTTC. Protein product: CASSLGTASYNEQFF.

The V and J genes are TRBV5-5 and TRBJ1-3; 7 bases agree with TRBD1. Germline values: CDR1 SGHKS, CDR2 YYEKEE (reference sequence). The CDR3 runs 18 residues. With 4 bases clipped from V and 1 base from J, the junction kept 14 bases outside the gene matches. This CDR3 reads CASSEAWSTGVSGNTIYF. The DNA for the CDR3 is TGTGCCAGCAGCGAAGCTTGGTCTACAGGGGTTTCTGGAAACACCATATATTTT. The complete variable domain, with remaining parts taken from reference TRBV5-5 and TRBJ1-3, reads DAGVTQSPTHLIKTRGQQVTLRCSPISGHKSVSWYQQVLGQGPQFIFQYYEKEERGRGNFPDRFSARQFPNYSSELNVNALLLGDSALYLCASSEAWSTGVSGNTIYFGEGSWLTVV.

The chain links TRBV27 to TRBJ2-5; D uncertain. Germline V lookup: CDR1 MNHEY, CDR2 SMNVEV (reference sequence). The CDR3 sequence is 13 residues long. Trimming pared 4 bases from V and 4 bases from J, leaving 10 bases between. The CDR3 is CASSYRPGETQYF. The CDR3 coding sequence is TGTGCCAGCAGTTATAGGCCAGGAGAGACCCAGTACTTC.

The rearrangement joins TRBV4-1 to TRBJ2-5; 10 bases agree with TRBD2. Trimming at V came to 1 base and at J to 3 bases, leaving 5 bases not matched to a gene. This CDR3 is 16 amino acids long. Germline CDR1 and CDR2: MGHRA and YSYEKL. This CDR3 is CASSQGERGGEETQYF. The CDR3 DNA reads TGCGCCAGCAGCCAAGGAGAGCGGGGGGGCGAAGAGACCCAGTACTTC.